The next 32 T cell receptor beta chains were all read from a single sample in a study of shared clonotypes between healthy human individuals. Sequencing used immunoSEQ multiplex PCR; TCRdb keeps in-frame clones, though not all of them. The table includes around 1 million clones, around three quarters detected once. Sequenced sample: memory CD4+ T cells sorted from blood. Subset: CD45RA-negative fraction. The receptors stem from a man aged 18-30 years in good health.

CDR3 in amino acids: CASSPYGTGNGYTF. The CDR3 region has the DNA TGTGCCAGCAGCCCATACGGGACAGGGAACGGCTACACCTTC. The chain joins TRBV5-5 to TRBJ1-2; TRBD1 matches 9 bases. V dropped 4 bases and J dropped 8; count of bases not matched to a gene: 9. The CDR3 runs 14 residues. Germline values: CDR1 SGHKS, CDR2 YYEKEE (reference sequence).

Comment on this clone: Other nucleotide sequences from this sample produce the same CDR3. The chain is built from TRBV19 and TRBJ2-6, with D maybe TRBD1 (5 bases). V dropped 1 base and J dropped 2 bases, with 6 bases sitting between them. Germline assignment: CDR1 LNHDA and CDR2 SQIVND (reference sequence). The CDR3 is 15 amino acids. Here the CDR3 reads CASSIAGTGANVLTF. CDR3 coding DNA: TGTGCCAGTAGTATAGCAGGGACTGGGGCCAACGTCCTGACTTTC.

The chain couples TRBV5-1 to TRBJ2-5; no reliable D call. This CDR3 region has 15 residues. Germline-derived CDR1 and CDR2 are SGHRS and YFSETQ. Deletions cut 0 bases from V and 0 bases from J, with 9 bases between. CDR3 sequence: CASSLDFGNQETQYF. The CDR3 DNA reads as TGCGCCAGCAGCTTGGACTTTGGGAACCAAGAGACCCAGTACTTC. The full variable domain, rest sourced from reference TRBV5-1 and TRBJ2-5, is KAGVTQTPRYLIKTRGQQVTLSCSPISGHRSVSWYQQTPGQGLQFLFEYFSETQRNKGNFPGRFSGRQFSNSRSEMNVSTLELGDSALYLCASSLDFGNQETQYFGPGTRLLVL.

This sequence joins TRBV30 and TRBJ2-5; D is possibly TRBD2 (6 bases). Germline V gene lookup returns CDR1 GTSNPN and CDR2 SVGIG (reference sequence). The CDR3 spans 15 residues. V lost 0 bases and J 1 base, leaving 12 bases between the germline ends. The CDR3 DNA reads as TGTGCCTGGAGTGTACGCTCCGGGAGCCAAGAGACCCAGTACTTC. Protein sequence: CAWSVRSGSQETQYF.

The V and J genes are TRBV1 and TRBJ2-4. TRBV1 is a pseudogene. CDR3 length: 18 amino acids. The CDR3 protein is CTSSQDRDEGQAKNIQYF. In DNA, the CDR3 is TGCACCAGCAGCCAAGATCGGGACGAGGGCCAAGCCAAAAACATTCAGTACTTC.

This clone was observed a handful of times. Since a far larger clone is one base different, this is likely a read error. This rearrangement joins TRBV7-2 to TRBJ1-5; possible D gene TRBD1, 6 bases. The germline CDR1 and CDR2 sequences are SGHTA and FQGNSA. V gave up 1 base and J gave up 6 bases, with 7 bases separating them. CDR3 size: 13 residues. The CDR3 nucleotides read TGTGCCAGCAGCTTAGAACAGGGTCAGCCCCAGCATTTT. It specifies CASSLEQGQPQHF.

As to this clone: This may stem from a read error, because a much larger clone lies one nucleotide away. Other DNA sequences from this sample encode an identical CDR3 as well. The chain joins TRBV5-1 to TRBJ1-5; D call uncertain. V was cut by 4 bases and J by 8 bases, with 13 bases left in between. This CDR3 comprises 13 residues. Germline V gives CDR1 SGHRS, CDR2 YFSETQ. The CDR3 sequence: CASSHIQGEPQHF. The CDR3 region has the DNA TGCGCCAGCAGCCACATCCAAGGAGAGCCCCAGCATTTT.

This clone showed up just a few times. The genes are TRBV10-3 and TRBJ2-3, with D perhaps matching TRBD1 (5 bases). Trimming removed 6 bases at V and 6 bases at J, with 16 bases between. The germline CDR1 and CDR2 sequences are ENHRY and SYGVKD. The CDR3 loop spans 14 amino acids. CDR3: CAIRPSQGYDTQYF. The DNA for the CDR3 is TGTGCCATCAGACCCTCTCAGGGCTACGATACGCAGTATTTT.

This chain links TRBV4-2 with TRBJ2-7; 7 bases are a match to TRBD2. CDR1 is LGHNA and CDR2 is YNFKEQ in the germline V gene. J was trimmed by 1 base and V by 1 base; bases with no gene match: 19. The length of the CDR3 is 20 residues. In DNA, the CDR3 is TGTGCCAGCAGCCAAGTGTTGCGTCCCCGTGCTAGCGGATCTTCCTACGAGCAGTACTTC. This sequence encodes CASSQVLRPRASGSSYEQYF.

CDR3 loop: CASSFGPPGEGTGELFF. The CDR3 DNA follows: TGCGCCAGCAGCTTCGGCCCGCCAGGGGAGGGTACCGGGGAGCTGTTTTTT. V and J are TRBV5-1 and TRBJ2-2; D is perhaps TRBD2 (7 bases). From germline, CDR1 is SGHRS and CDR2 YFSETQ. The CDR3 contains 17 residues. With 2 bases removed from V and 5 bases from J, the gap between germline ends came to 19 bases. Full variable domain (rest looked up from reference TRBV5-1 and TRBJ2-2): KAGVTQTPRYLIKTRGQQVTLSCSPISGHRSVSWYQQTPGQGLQFLFEYFSETQRNKGNFPGRFSGRQFSNSRSEMNVSTLELGDSALYLCASSFGPPGEGTGELFFGEGSRLTVL.

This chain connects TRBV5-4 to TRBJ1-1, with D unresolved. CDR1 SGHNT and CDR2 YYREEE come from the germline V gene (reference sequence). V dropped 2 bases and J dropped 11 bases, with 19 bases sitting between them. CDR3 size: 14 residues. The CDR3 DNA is TGTGCCAGCAGCTTATCCGGGAAAACCCAGGCGGCTTTCTTT. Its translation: CASSLSGKTQAAFF.

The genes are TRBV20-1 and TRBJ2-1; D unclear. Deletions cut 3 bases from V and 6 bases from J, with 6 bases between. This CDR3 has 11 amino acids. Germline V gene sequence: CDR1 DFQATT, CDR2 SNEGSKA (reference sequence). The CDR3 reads CSASSGNEQFF. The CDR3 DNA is TGCAGTGCTAGTTCGGGCAATGAGCAGTTCTTC.

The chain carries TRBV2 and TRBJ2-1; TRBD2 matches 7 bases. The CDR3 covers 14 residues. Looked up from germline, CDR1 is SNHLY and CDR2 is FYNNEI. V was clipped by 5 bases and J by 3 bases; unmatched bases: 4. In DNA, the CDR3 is TGTGCCAGCAGTACGACGGGGGGCTACAATGAGCAGTTCTTC. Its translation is CASSTTGGYNEQFF.

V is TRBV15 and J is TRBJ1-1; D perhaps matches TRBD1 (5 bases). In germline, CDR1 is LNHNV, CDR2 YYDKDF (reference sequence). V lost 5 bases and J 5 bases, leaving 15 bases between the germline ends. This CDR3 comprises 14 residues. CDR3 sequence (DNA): TGTGCCACCAGCCAACCAGGGAGGGATACTGAAGCTTTCTTT. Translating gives CATSQPGRDTEAFF.

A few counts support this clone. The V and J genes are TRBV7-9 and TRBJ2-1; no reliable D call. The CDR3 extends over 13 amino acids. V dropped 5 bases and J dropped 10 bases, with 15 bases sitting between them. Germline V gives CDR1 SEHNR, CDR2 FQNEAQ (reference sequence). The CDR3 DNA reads TGTGCCAGCAGCCTCGACGGTGCTTCGGAGCAGTTCTTC. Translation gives CASSLDGASEQFF.

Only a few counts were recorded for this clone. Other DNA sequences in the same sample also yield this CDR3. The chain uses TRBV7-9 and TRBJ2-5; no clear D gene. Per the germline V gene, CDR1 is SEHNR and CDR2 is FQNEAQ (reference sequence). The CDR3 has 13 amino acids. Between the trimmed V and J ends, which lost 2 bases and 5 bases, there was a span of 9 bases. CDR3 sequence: CASSLSGSETQYF. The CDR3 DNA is TGTGCCAGCAGCTTATCCGGCTCCGAGACCCAGTACTTC.

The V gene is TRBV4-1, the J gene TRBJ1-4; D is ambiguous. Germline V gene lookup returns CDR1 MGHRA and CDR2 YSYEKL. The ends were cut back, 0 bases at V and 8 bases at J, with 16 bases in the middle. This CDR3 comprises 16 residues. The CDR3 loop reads CASSQDPTRVGEKLFF. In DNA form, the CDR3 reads TGCGCCAGCAGCCAAGACCCCACAAGGGTCGGGGAAAAACTGTTTTTT.

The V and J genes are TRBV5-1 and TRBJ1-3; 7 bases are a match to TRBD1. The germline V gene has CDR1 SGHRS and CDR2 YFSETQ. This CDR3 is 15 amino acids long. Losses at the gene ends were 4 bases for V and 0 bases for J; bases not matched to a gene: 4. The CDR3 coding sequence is TGCGCCAGCAGCCTGGGACAGTTCTCTGGAAACACCATATATTTT. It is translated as CASSLGQFSGNTIYF.

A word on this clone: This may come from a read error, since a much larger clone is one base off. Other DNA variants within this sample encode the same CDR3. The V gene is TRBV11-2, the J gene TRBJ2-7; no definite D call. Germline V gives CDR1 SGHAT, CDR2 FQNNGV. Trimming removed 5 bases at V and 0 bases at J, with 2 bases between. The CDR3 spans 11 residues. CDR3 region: CASSHSYEQYF. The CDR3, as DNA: TGTGCCAGCAGCCACTCCTACGAGCAGTACTTC.

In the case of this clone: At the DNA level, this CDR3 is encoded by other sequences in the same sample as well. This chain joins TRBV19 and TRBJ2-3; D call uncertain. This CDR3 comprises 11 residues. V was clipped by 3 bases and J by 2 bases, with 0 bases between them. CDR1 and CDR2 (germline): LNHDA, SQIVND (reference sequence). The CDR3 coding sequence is TGTGCCAGTAGTATCACAGATACGCAGTATTTT. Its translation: CASSITDTQYF.

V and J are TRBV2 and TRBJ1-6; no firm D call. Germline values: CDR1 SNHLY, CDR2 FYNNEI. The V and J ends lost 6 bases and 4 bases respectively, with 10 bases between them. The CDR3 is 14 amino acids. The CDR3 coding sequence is TGTGCCAGCAGAAGGACGGGTTATAATTCACCCCTCCACTTT. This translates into CASRRTGYNSPLHF. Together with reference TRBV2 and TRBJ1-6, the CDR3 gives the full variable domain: EPEVTQTPSHQVTQMGQEVILRCVPISNHLYFYWYRQILGQKVEFLVSFYNNEISEKSEIFDDQFSVERPDGSNFTLKIRSTKLEDSAMYFCASRRTGYNSPLHFGNGTRLTVT.

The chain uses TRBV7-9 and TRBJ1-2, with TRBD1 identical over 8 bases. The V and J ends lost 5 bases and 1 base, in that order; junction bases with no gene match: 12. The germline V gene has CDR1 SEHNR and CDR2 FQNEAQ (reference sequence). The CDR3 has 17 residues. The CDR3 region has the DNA TGTGCCAGCAGCCTACGGACAGGGACTGGTGGTAACTATGGCTACACCTTC. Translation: CASSLRTGTGGNYGYTF.

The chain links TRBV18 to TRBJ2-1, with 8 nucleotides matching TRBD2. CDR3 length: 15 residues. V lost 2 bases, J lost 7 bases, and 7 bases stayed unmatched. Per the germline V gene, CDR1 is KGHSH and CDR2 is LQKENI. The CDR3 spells CASSPGTRGVNEQFF. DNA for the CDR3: TGTGCCAGCTCACCAGGGACTAGGGGTGTTAATGAGCAGTTCTTC.

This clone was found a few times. The CDR3 region is CASSLAAGGRTEAFF. Written as DNA, the CDR3 is TGCGCCAGCAGCTTGGCGGCGGGAGGGAGGACTGAAGCTTTCTTT. J is TRBJ1-1 and V is TRBV5-1; D is unresolved. This CDR3 spans 15 amino acids. Germline V lookup: CDR1 SGHRS, CDR2 YFSETQ. V was clipped by 0 bases and J by 5 bases, with 14 bases between them. The whole variable domain, filled in from reference TRBV5-1 and TRBJ1-1, reads KAGVTQTPRYLIKTRGQQVTLSCSPISGHRSVSWYQQTPGQGLQFLFEYFSETQRNKGNFPGRFSGRQFSNSRSEMNVSTLELGDSALYLCASSLAAGGRTEAFFGQGTRLTVV.

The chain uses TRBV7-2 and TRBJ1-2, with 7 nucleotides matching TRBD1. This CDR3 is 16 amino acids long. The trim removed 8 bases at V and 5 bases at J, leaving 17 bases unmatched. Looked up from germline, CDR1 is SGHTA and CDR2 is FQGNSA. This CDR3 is CASESPRQGGGYGYTF. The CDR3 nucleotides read TGTGCCAGCGAATCTCCCCGACAGGGCGGAGGGTATGGCTACACCTTC.

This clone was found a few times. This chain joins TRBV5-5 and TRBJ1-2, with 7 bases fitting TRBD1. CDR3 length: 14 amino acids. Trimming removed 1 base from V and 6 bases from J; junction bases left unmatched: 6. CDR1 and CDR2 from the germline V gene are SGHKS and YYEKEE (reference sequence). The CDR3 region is CASSLQTGAHGYTF. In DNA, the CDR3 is TGTGCCAGCAGCTTGCAAACAGGGGCGCATGGCTACACCTTC.

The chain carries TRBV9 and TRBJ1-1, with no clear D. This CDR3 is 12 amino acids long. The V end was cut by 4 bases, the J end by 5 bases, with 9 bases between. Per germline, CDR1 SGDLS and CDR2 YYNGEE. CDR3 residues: CASSRWETEAFF. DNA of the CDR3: TGTGCCAGCAGCCGCTGGGAGACTGAAGCTTTCTTT.

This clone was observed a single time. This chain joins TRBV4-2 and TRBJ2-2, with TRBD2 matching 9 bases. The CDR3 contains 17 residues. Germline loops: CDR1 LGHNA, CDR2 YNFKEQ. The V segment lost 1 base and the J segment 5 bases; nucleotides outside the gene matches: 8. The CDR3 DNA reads TGTGCCAGCAGCCAAGGCCAAAGCGGGGGGCGGACCGGGGAGCTGTTTTTT. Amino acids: CASSQGQSGGRTGELFF.

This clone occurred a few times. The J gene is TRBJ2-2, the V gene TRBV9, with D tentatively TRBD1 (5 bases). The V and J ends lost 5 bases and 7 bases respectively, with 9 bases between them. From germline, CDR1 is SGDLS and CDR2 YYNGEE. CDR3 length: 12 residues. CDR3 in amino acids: CASRGQGGELFF. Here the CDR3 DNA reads TGTGCCAGCAGGGGGCAAGGCGGGGAGCTGTTTTTT. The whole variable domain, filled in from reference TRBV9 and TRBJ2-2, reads DSGVTQTPKHLITATGQRVTLRCSPRSGDLSVYWYQQSLDQGLQFLIQYYNGEERAKGNILERFSAQQFPDLHSELNLSSLELGDSALYFCASRGQGGELFFGEGSRLTVL.

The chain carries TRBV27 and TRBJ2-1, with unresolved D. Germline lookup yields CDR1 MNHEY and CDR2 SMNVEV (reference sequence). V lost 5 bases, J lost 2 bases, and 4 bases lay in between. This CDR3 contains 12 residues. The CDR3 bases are TGTGCCAGCAGTGCTACCTACAATGAGCAGTTCTTC. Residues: CASSATYNEQFF.

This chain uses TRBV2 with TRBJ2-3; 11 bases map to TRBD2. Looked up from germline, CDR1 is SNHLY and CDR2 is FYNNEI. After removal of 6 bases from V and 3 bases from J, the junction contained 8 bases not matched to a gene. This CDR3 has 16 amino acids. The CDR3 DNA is TGTGCCAGCAGCCGGATAGCGGGAGGGCCGACAGATACGCAGTATTTT. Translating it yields CASSRIAGGPTDTQYF.

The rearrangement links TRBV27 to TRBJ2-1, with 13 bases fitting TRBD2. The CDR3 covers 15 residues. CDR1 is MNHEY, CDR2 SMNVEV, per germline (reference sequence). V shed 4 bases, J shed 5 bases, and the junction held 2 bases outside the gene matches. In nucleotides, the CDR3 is TGTGCCAGCAGTTCGGGACTAGCGGGGAACAATGAGCAGTTCTTC. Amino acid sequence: CASSSGLAGNNEQFF.